The clone carrying this T cell receptor beta chain was counted many times. Antigen unknown. V was pared by 4 bases and J by 4 bases, with 2 bases of the junction left unmatched. The CDR3 consists of 13 residues. CDR1 and CDR2 from the germline V gene are SGHRS and YFSETQ. The record originates from a study of T-cell reconstitution after alpha-beta-depleted transplantation in children. General observations from the study: From surviving recipient T cells and thymic progenitors came the high day-60 TCRbeta diversity observed in some patients. The main origin of T-cell counts and diversity one year after transplant was newly produced T cells. There were reportedly several hundred expanded graft clones from which alpha-beta T cells came about two months after transplant.

Preparing the TCRbeta library involved the use of unique molecular identifiers. TCRdb passed the PCR reads through MiXCR, listing each CDR3 protein once. Among over 200,000 distinct CDR3 sequences listed, approximately 11% were seen once. The chain carries TRBV5-1 and TRBJ1-5; 7 bases map to TRBD1. Sequenced material: PBMCs, taken before TCRalphabeta/CD19-depleted stem cell transplant. The sequence was obtained from a child younger than two with acute myeloid leukemia, due to receive a stem cell transplant. For the CDR3, the DNA is TGCGCCAGCAGCATACAGGGGAATCAGCCCCAGCATTTT. This translates into CASSIQGNQPQHF. The variable domain in full, completed from reference TRBV5-1 and TRBJ1-5, reads KAGVTQTPRYLIKTRGQQVTLSCSPISGHRSVSWYQQTPGQGLQFLFEYFSETQRNKGNFPGRFSGRQFSNSRSEMNVSTLELGDSALYLCASSIQGNQPQHFGDGTRLSIL.